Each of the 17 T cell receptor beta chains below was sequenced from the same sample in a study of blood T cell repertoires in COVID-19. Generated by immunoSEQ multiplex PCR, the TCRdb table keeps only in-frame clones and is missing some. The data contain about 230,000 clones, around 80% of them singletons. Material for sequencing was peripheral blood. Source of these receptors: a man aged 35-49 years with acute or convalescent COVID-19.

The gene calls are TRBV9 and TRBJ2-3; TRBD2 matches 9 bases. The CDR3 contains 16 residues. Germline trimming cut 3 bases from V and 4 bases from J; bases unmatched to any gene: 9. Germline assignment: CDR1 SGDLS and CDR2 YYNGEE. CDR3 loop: CASSAQAGGPADTQYF. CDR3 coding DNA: TGTGCCAGCAGCGCCCAAGCGGGAGGCCCGGCAGATACGCAGTATTTT.

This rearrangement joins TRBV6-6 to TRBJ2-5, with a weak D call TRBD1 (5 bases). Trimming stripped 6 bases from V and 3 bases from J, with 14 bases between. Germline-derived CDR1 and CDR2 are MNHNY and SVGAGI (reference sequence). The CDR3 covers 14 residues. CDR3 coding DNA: TGTGCCAGCAGCTTACGGACATTTGAAGAGACCCAGTACTTC. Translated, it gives CASSLRTFEETQYF.

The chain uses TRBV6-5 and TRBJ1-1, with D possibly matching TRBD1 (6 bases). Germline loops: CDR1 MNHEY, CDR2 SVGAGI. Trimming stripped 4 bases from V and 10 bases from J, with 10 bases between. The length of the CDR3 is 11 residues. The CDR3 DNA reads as TGTGCCAGCAGTTTACAGGGATTAGCTTTCTTT. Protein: CASSLQGLAFF.

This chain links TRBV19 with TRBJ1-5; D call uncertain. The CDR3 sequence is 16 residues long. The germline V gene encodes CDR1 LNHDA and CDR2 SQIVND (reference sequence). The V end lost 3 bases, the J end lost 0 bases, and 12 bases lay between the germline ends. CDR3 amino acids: CASSIITSYSNQPQHF. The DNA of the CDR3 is TGTGCCAGTAGTATCATTACCTCCTATAGCAATCAGCCCCAGCATTTT. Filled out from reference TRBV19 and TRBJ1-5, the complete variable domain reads DGGITQSPKYLFRKEGQNVTLSCEQNLNHDAMYWYRQDPGQGLRLIYYSQIVNDFQKGDIAEGYSVSREKKESFPLTVTSAQKNPTAFYLCASSIITSYSNQPQHFGDGTRLSIL.

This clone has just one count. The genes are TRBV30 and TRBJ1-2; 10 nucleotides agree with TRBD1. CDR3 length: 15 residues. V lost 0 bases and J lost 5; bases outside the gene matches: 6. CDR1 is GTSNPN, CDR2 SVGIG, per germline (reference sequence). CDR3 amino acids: CAWSVGTGAIYGYTF. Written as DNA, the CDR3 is TGTGCCTGGAGTGTTGGGACAGGGGCGATTTATGGCTACACCTTC.

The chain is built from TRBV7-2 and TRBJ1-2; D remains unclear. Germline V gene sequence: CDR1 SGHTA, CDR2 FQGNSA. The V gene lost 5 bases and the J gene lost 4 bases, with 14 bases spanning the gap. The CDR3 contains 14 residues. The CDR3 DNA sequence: TGTGCCAGCAGCCTCGACGGGAAAACCTATGGCTACACCTTC. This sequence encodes CASSLDGKTYGYTF.

The chain's CDR3 is CASSPGLAGGGRDTQYF. The CDR3 bases are TGTGCCAGCAGCCCGGGACTAGCGGGAGGAGGGAGAGATACGCAGTATTTT. The J gene is TRBJ2-3, the V gene TRBV3-1 (or the pseudogene TRBV3-2); 15 nucleotides agree with TRBD2. The CDR3 loop spans 17 amino acids. Germline CDR1 and CDR2: LGHDT and YNNKEL (reference sequence). The trim removed 4 bases at V and 5 bases at J, leaving 7 bases unmatched.

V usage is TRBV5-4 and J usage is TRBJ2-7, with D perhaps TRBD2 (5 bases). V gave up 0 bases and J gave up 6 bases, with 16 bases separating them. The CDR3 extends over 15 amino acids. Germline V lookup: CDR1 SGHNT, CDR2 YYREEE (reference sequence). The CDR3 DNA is TGTGCCAGCAGCTTGGTGGGAGATACCCAGGTCGAGCAGTACTTC. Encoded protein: CASSLVGDTQVEQYF.

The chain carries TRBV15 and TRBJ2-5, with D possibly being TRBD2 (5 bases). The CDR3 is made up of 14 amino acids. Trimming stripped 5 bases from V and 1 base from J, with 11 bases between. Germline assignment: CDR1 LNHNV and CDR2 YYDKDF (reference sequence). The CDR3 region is CATSSRAFQETQYF. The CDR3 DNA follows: TGTGCCACCAGCTCGCGGGCTTTCCAAGAGACCCAGTACTTC.

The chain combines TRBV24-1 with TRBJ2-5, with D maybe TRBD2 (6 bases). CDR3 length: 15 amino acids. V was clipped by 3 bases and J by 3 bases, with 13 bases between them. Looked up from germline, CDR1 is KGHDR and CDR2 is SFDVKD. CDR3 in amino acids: CATSDGLASEETQYF. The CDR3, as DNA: TGTGCCACCAGTGATGGGCTAGCGAGCGAAGAGACCCAGTACTTC.

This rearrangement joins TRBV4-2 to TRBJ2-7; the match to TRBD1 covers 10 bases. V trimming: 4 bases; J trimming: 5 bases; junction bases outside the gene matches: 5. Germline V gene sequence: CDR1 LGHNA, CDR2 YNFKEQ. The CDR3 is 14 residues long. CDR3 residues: CASSPGQGGHEQYF. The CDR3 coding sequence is TGTGCCAGCAGCCCTGGACAGGGGGGCCACGAGCAGTACTTC.

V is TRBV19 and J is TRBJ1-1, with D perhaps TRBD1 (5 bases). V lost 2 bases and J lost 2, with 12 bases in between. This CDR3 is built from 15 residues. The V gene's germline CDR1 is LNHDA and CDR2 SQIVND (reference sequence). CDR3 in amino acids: CASSIWGGSNTEAFF. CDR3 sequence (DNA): TGTGCCAGTAGTATATGGGGCGGATCTAACACTGAAGCTTTCTTT.

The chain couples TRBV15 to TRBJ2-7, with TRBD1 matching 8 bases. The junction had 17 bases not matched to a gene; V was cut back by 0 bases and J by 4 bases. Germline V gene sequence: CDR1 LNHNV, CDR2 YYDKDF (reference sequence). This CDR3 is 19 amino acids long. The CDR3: CATSRDYSPGTGNFYEQYF. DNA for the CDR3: TGTGCCACCAGCAGAGATTACTCTCCCGGGACAGGCAATTTTTACGAGCAGTACTTC.

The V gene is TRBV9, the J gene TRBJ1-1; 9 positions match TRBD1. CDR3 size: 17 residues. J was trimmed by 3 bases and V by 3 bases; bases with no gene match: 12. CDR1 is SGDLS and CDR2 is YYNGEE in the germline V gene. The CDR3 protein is CASSARTGGASYTEAFF. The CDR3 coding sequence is TGTGCCAGCAGCGCCAGAACAGGGGGCGCTTCCTACACTGAAGCTTTCTTT.

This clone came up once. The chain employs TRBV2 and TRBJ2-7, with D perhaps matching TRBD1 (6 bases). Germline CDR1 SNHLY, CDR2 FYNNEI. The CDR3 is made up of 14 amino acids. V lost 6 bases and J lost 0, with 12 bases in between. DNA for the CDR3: TGTGCCAGCAGGGCCAGGACAGACTCCTACGAGCAGTACTTC. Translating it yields CASRARTDSYEQYF.

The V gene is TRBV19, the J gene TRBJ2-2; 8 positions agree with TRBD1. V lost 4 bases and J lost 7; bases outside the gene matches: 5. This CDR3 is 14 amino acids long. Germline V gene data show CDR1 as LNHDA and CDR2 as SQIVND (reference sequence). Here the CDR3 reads CASSRTGSGGELFF. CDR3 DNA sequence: TGTGCCAGTAGTAGGACAGGGTCGGGCGGGGAGCTGTTTTTT.

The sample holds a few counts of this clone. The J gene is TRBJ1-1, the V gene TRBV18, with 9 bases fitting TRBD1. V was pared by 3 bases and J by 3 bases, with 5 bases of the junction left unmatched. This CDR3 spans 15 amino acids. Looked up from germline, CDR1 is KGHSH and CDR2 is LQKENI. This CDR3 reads CASSPGTGRDTEAFF. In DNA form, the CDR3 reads TGTGCCAGCTCACCTGGGACAGGGCGGGACACTGAAGCTTTCTTT. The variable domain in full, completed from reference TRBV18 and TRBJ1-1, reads NAGVMQNPRHLVRRRGQEARLRCSPMKGHSHVYWYRQLPEEGLKFMVYLQKENIIDESGMPKERFSAEFPKEGPSILRIQQVVRGDSAAYFCASSPGTGRDTEAFFGQGTRLTVV.